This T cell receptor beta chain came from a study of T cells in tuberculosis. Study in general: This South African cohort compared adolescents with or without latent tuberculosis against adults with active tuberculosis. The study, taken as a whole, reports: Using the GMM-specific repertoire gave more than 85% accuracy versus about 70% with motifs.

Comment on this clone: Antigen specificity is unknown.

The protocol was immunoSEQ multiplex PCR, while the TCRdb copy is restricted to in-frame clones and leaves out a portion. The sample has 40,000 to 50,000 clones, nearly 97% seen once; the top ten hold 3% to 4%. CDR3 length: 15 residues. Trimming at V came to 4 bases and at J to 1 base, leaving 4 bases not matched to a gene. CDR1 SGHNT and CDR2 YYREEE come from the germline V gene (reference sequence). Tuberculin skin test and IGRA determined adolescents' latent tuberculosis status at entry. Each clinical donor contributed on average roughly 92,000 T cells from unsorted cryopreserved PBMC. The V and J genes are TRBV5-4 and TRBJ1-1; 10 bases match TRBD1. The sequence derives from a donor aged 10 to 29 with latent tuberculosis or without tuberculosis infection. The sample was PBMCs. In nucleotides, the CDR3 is TGTGCCAGCAGCCCGCGGACAGGGGGGAACACTGAAGCTTTCTTT. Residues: CASSPRTGGNTEAFF. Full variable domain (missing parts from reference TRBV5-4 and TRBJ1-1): ETGVTQSPTHLIKTRGQQVTLRCSSQSGHNTVSWYQQALGQGPQFIFQYYREEENGRGNFPPRFSGLQFPNYSSELNVNALELDDSALYLCASSPRTGGNTEAFFGQGTRLTVV.